This T cell receptor (beta chain) was sequenced in a study of shared clonotypes between healthy human individuals. CD45RO-negative cells were positively selected for CCR7, leaving out terminally differentiated effector memory CD45RA+ cells. Original methodology: Without quality scores, immunoSEQ junctional reads could not be filtered like full-length reads. This table comes from immunoSEQ multiplex PCR, and its TCRdb copy is limited to in-frame clones, with some not included. V and J calls and clone size follow that table, whereas D and trimming were derived from the DNA. The sample lists roughly 810,000 clones, about 96% occurring once. This CDR3 comprises 16 residues. V dropped 6 bases and J dropped 4; count of bases not matched to a gene: 5. Germline loops: CDR1 SEHNR, CDR2 FQNEAQ (reference sequence).

This receptor was identified in a man aged 25 to 45 in good health. V is TRBV7-9 and J is TRBJ2-5; 16 nucleotides match TRBD2. Sequenced material: naive CD8+ T cells sorted from blood. CDR3 coding DNA: TGTGCCAGCAGGGGGACTAGCGGGAGGGCCCGAGAGACCCAGTACTTC. Its translation: CASRGTSGRARETQYF.